A single sample is the source of the 31 T cell receptor beta chains below, sequenced in a study of spatial heterogeneity in lung cancer. The time point denotes: blood at routine non-recurrence follow-up after resection. One entry per CDR3 protein, called by TCRdb with MiXCR from the 5' RACE reads. The sample has under 150,000 distinct CDR3 sequences, 10% to 12% seen once; the top ten hold 20% to 30%. This specimen consisted of PBMCs, obtained at follow-up. These TCRs come from a female donor with early-stage non-small cell lung cancer.

Many counts were recorded for this clonotype. The chain combines TRBV20-1 with TRBJ1-5; D gene ambiguous. The germline V gene has CDR1 DFQATT and CDR2 SNEGSKA (reference sequence). The CDR3 spans 14 residues. V lost 1 base, J lost 5 bases, and 12 bases lay in between. CDR3 region: CSARGLTGYQPQHF. As DNA, the CDR3 is TGCAGTGCTAGAGGCCTCACCGGTTATCAGCCCCAGCATTTT.

Only a few counts were recorded for this clonotype. The rearrangement joins TRBV20-1 to TRBJ2-1; no clear D gene. Trimming stripped 1 base from V and 7 bases from J, with 14 bases between. This CDR3 has 14 amino acids. Germline V lookup: CDR1 DFQATT, CDR2 SNEGSKA (reference sequence). CDR3 DNA: TGCAGTGCTAGAGCAGGAAACCAATGGAATGAGCAGTTCTTC. This codes for CSARAGNQWNEQFF.

This clonotype was recorded at least ten times. V gene TRBV20-1 combines with J gene TRBJ2-7; a possible D gene is TRBD2 (6 bases). The V end lost 0 bases, the J end lost 5 bases, and 14 bases lay between the germline ends. The CDR3 has 14 residues. CDR1 and CDR2 from the germline V gene are DFQATT and SNEGSKA (reference sequence). The CDR3 DNA follows: TGCAGTGCTAGAGATGCAGGCGGAGGGCACGAGCAGTACTTC. Translating gives CSARDAGGGHEQYF.

In its sample, this clonotype was seen many times. This chain links TRBV5-6 with TRBJ1-4; D uncertain. CDR1 and CDR2 (germline): SGHDT, YYEEEE. CDR3 size: 15 residues. Trimming took 2 bases from V and 0 from J, leaving 8 bases between them. This CDR3 is CASSFTAATNEKLFF. The CDR3 DNA is TGTGCCAGCAGCTTCACAGCAGCAACTAATGAAAAACTGTTTTTT.

This clonotype was seen only a few times. The genes are TRBV12-3 or TRBV12-4 and TRBJ2-2; 8 bases are a match to TRBD1. V lost 6 bases, J lost 1 base, and 4 bases stayed unmatched. This CDR3 contains 15 residues. In DNA, the CDR3 is TGTGCCAGCAGCTCCGGACAGGGGAACACCGGGGAGCTGTTTTTT. Residues: CASSSGQGNTGELFF.

The rearrangement uses TRBV3-1 and TRBJ1-6, with D unclear. Germline values: CDR1 LGHDT, CDR2 YNNKEL (reference sequence). Trimming left V 1 base short and J 6 bases short, with 10 bases between. The CDR3 is made up of 15 amino acids. The CDR3 region has the DNA TGTGCCAGCAGCCAAGTTCGAGGGAGTAATTCACCCCTCCACTTT. Amino acid sequence: CASSQVRGSNSPLHF.

This clonotype showed up just a few times. The chain carries TRBV28 and TRBJ1-4; a possible D gene is TRBD1 (5 bases). In germline, CDR1 is MDHEN, CDR2 SYDVKM. CDR3 size: 16 residues. The V end lost 5 bases, the J end lost 3 bases, and 16 bases lay between the germline ends. CDR3 sequence: CASSLLRQTSNEKLFF. For the CDR3, the DNA is TGTGCCAGCAGTCTCTTACGACAGACATCTAATGAAAAACTGTTTTTT.

Only a few counts were recorded for this clonotype. CDR3 nucleotides: TGCAGTGCTAGAAGTGGGACAGGGTCTTTCCACAATGAGCAGTTCTTC. Its translation is CSARSGTGSFHNEQFF. V usage is TRBV20-1 and J usage is TRBJ2-1; 9 bases agree with TRBD1. The CDR3 runs to 16 residues. The V segment lost 2 bases and the J segment 5 bases; nucleotides outside the gene matches: 10. Germline loops: CDR1 DFQATT, CDR2 SNEGSKA (reference sequence).

The CDR3 DNA reads TGTGCCAGCAGCTTGGGGGGAGGGCCATACGAGCAGTACTTC. The encoded protein is CASSLGGGPYEQYF. The chain combines TRBV7-2 with TRBJ2-7, with 7 bases aligning to TRBD2. The V segment lost 3 bases and the J segment 4 bases; nucleotides outside the gene matches: 6. The CDR3 covers 14 residues. Germline V gene lookup returns CDR1 SGHTA and CDR2 FQGNSA.

This clonotype has at least ten counts. The CDR3 bases are TGTGCCAGTAGCCTAAGACGGACAGGGAATAGCAATCAGCCCCAGCATTTT. Translated: CASSLRRTGNSNQPQHF. This chain joins TRBV19 and TRBJ1-5; 8 bases fit TRBD1. The CDR3 runs 17 residues. The V gene's germline CDR1 is LNHDA and CDR2 SQIVND (reference sequence). V dropped 6 bases and J dropped 0; count of bases not matched to a gene: 10.

The table lists this clonotype with a few counts. Here the CDR3 reads CASSFGTGPTDTQYF. The CDR3, as DNA: TGTGCCAGCAGTTTTGGGACAGGGCCTACAGATACGCAGTATTTT. The genes are TRBV12-3 or TRBV12-4 and TRBJ2-3, with 9 nucleotides matching TRBD1. V shed 3 bases, J shed 3 bases, and the junction held 4 bases outside the gene matches. CDR3 size: 15 residues.

This clonotype was counted many times. The rearrangement uses TRBV29-1 and TRBJ2-5; the D is unclear. Trimming took 3 bases from V and 2 from J, leaving 19 bases between them. The CDR3 totals 16 residues. Germline CDR1 SQVTM, CDR2 ANQGSEA. This CDR3 is CSVDKSPGHTQETQYF. CDR3 nucleotide sequence: TGCAGCGTTGATAAATCACCGGGCCATACTCAAGAGACCCAGTACTTC.

This clonotype has at least ten counts. V is TRBV11-2 and J is TRBJ2-2, with 7 bases identical to TRBD2. This CDR3 has 17 residues. The germline CDR1 and CDR2 sequences are SGHAT and FQNNGV. J was trimmed by 4 bases and V by 0 bases; bases with no gene match: 8. The CDR3 coding sequence is TGTGCCAGCAGCTTAGAAAATCTGGCGGGAGTCACCGGGGAGCTGTTTTTT. This gives the protein CASSLENLAGVTGELFF.

This clonotype was counted many times. For the CDR3, the DNA is TGTGCCAGCAGCCGACTAGACTCCTACAATGAGCAGTTCTTC. Amino acid sequence: CASSRLDSYNEQFF. J is TRBJ2-1 and V is TRBV5-6, with D perhaps TRBD2 (6 bases). The germline V gene encodes CDR1 SGHDT and CDR2 YYEEEE. Between the trimmed V and J ends, which lost 4 bases and 0 bases, there was a span of 8 bases. CDR3 length: 14 amino acids.

The table lists this clonotype with a few counts. The chain couples TRBV24-1 to TRBJ1-2, with D perhaps TRBD1 (5 bases). Germline assignment: CDR1 KGHDR and CDR2 SFDVKD. V was shortened by 0 bases and J by 7 bases, with 5 bases between the two germline ends. The CDR3 runs to 12 residues. In DNA form, the CDR3 reads TGTGCCACCAGTGATTTGCAGGGTGGCTACACCTTC. Translated: CATSDLQGGYTF.

The genes are TRBV18 and TRBJ1-3; 9 positions match TRBD1. The CDR3 runs 15 residues. The V segment lost 5 bases and the J segment 8 bases; nucleotides outside the gene matches: 10. Germline CDR1 KGHSH, CDR2 LQKENI. The CDR3 nucleotides are TGTGCCAGCTCATCGGAGACAGGGGGATTGGACACCATATATTTT. Its protein product is CASSSETGGLDTIYF.

In its sample, this clonotype was seen a few times. This rearrangement joins TRBV28 to TRBJ2-3; D call uncertain. V gave up 10 bases and J gave up 1 base, with 12 bases separating them. The CDR3 consists of 13 residues. Germline CDR1 reads MDHEN; CDR2 reads SYDVKM. The CDR3: CATVLAGTDTQYF. The CDR3 DNA is TGTGCCACCGTCCTGGCGGGCACAGATACGCAGTATTTT.

This sequence joins TRBV2 and TRBJ2-7; D might be TRBD2 (6 bases). The V end lost 5 bases, the J end lost 4 bases, and 12 bases lay between the germline ends. Germline V gene data show CDR1 as SNHLY and CDR2 as FYNNEI. This CDR3 is 13 amino acids long. This chain's CDR3 is CASSWGLAYEQYF. The CDR3 DNA reads TGTGCCAGCAGTTGGGGACTCGCTTACGAGCAGTACTTC.

V gene TRBV6-5 combines with J gene TRBJ2-7; TRBD1 might be the D (5 bases). Trimming removed 10 bases from V and 3 bases from J, with 13 bases in between. The CDR3 runs 12 residues. Germline CDR1 is MNHEY and CDR2 is SVGAGI. The CDR3 DNA follows: TGTGCCACCTTTGGGGCAGACTACGAGCAGTACGTC. This encodes CATFGADYEQYV.

This clonotype was recorded a few times. V and J are TRBV28 and TRBJ1-5, with 8 positions matching TRBD1. Germline CDR1 and CDR2: MDHEN and SYDVKM. J was trimmed by 2 bases and V by 6 bases; bases with no gene match: 6. The CDR3 is 15 amino acids. CDR3 amino acids: CASRPPGQGNQPQHF. CDR3 DNA: TGTGCCAGCAGGCCTCCGGGACAGGGCAATCAGCCCCAGCATTTT.

The gene calls are TRBV7-9 and TRBJ2-3; 9 bases are shared with TRBD2. The trim removed 5 bases at V and 7 bases at J, leaving 13 bases unmatched. Germline assignment: CDR1 SEHNR and CDR2 FQNEAQ (reference sequence). The CDR3 is 16 residues long. The CDR3 is CASSELGLAGVNTQYF. The CDR3 DNA sequence: TGTGCCAGCAGCGAGTTGGGTTTAGCGGGAGTGAATACGCAGTATTTT.

The rearrangement uses TRBV25-1 and TRBJ2-1; 7 nucleotides line up with TRBD2. The J segment lost 7 bases and the V segment lost 7 bases, leaving 4 bases of the junction unmatched. The CDR3 has 12 residues. Germline CDR1 MGHDK, CDR2 SYGVNS. The CDR3 DNA sequence: TGTGCCAGCACTAGCGGCGGTAATGAGCAGTTCTTC. Translating it yields CASTSGGNEQFF.

This clonotype was seen a few times. The genes are TRBV5-5 and TRBJ2-7; the match to TRBD2 covers 8 bases. Per germline, CDR1 SGHKS and CDR2 YYEKEE (reference sequence). The CDR3 is made up of 15 amino acids. V was pared by 0 bases and J by 2 bases, with 4 bases of the junction left unmatched. The CDR3 loop is CASSLAGTRAYEQYF. The CDR3 DNA reads as TGTGCCAGCAGCTTGGCCGGGACTAGGGCCTACGAGCAGTACTTC.

This clonotype was recorded a few times. The gene calls are TRBV6-2 or TRBV6-3 and TRBJ1-5; D call uncertain. Trimming shortened V by 2 bases and J by 0 bases, and 8 bases separated the two germline ends. This CDR3 has 15 amino acids. Germline values: CDR1 MNHEY, CDR2 SVGEGT. CDR3 sequence (DNA): TGTGCCAGCAGTTACCCGGCAGCTAGCAATCAGCCCCAGCATTTT. The encoded protein is CASSYPAASNQPQHF.

The chain combines TRBV28 with TRBJ2-3, with TRBD1 matching 8 bases. The CDR3 is 14 residues long. Germline values: CDR1 MDHEN, CDR2 SYDVKM. V was clipped by 10 bases and J by 5 bases; unmatched bases: 11. This CDR3 reads CATTARGRGDTQYF. DNA for the CDR3: TGTGCCACCACGGCCAGGGGGCGTGGAGATACGCAGTATTTT.

The chain links TRBV9 to TRBJ2-3, with 7 bases aligning to TRBD2. This CDR3 comprises 16 residues. With 0 bases clipped from V and 7 bases from J, the junction kept 11 bases outside the gene matches. Per the germline V gene, CDR1 is SGDLS and CDR2 is YYNGEE. For the CDR3, the DNA is TGTGCCAGCAGCGTAGGGGCGGGAGCGGTTTCAAATACGCAGTATTTT. Residues: CASSVGAGAVSNTQYF.

This clonotype was counted between two and nine times. The rearrangement joins TRBV5-1 to TRBJ2-5, with D maybe TRBD2 (6 bases). Trimming left V 1 base short and J 3 bases short, with 10 bases between. This CDR3 comprises 14 residues. The germline gives CDR1 SGHRS, CDR2 YFSETQ. The CDR3 nucleotides are TGCGCCAGCAGCTTGATGGGCGGGGAAGAGACCCAGTACTTC. Translation: CASSLMGGEETQYF.

This clonotype was picked up a small number of times. The rearrangement joins TRBV19 to TRBJ2-3; D could derive from TRBD1 or TRBD2 (6 bases each). Trimming took 9 bases from V and 2 from J, leaving 12 bases between them. The CDR3 contains 13 residues. CDR1 and CDR2 (germline): LNHDA, SQIVND (reference sequence). The CDR3 coding sequence is TGTGCCAGCAGGGGCGGGGTCACAGATACGCAGTATTTT. It is translated as CASRGGVTDTQYF.

This clonotype occurred many times. This chain links TRBV6-5 with TRBJ2-7; possible D gene TRBD2, 5 bases. V was trimmed by 6 bases and J by 0 bases, leaving 12 bases between them. The CDR3 loop spans 14 amino acids. Per the germline V gene, CDR1 is MNHEY and CDR2 is SVGAGI. In DNA form, the CDR3 reads TGTGCCAGCAGAGTACTAGATAGCTCCTACGAGCAGTACTTC. It yields the protein CASRVLDSSYEQYF.

This clonotype showed up many times. The DNA of the CDR3 is TGCAGCGTTGCCAATTCCCCCAATCAGCCCCAGCATTTT. Its protein product is CSVANSPNQPQHF. This chain uses TRBV29-1 with TRBJ1-5; no firm D call. CDR1 SQVTM and CDR2 ANQGSEA come from the germline V gene. V was cut by 4 bases and J by 3 bases, with 10 bases left in between. The CDR3 contains 13 residues.

This clonotype was picked up a small number of times. The V and J genes are TRBV10-3 and TRBJ2-3, with D possibly matching TRBD1 (6 bases). The germline V gene has CDR1 ENHRY and CDR2 SYGVKD. This CDR3 region has 17 residues. V lost 4 bases and J 0 bases, leaving 17 bases between the germline ends. The CDR3 DNA follows: TGTGCCATCAGTGTTCGATCTTCGGGACATAGCACAGATACGCAGTATTTT. Its protein product is CAISVRSSGHSTDTQYF.